This is a list of T cell receptor beta chains from one sample in a study of T cell changes during pregnancy in multiple sclerosis. Using immunoSEQ multiplex PCR, the repertoire was profiled, and TCRdb retains in-frame clones only, with some absent. The repertoire includes around 23,000 clones, about 93% of them detected once, and under 7% sits in the top ten. The sample in question was CD8+ T cells from peripheral blood mononuclear cells, obtained in the third trimester of pregnancy. The receptors come from a female donor with multiple sclerosis, enrolled in a pregnancy study. Each CDR3 is given with its conserved first and last residue. A D gene is named only where the DNA matches it firmly. Not all rows give a size; the values are once, few, many and, for expanded clones, a class.

j_call | d_call | clone_size | v_call | cdr3_aa | cdr3_nt
TRBJ2-7 | TRBD1 | . | TRBV11-2 | CASSSGQGSYEQYF | TGTGCCAGCAGCTCGGGACAGGGAAGCTACGAGCAGTACTTC
TRBJ1-2 | . | . | TRBV30 | CAWNKWTVTNYGYTF | TGTGCCTGGAATAAATGGACAGTTACTAACTATGGCTACACCTTC
TRBJ2-7 | TRBD2 | . | TRBV4-1 | CASSPRGEVSSYEQYF | TGCGCCAGCAGCCCCCGGGGGGAGGTAAGCTCCTACGAGCAGTACTTC
TRBJ2-3 | TRBD1 | . | TRBV12-5 | CASGLSAGGPTDTQYF | TGTGCTAGTGGTTTGTCGGCAGGGGGCCCCACAGATACGCAGTATTTT
TRBJ2-7 | . | medium-sized | TRBV19 | CASSWETAYLRDSYEQYF | TGTGCCAGTAGTTGGGAGACCGCCTACCTCCGGGACTCCTACGAGCAGTACTTC
TRBJ2-1 | TRBD2 | . | TRBV9 | CASSVLAGGRGNEQFF | TGTGCCAGCAGCGTATTGGCGGGGGGCCGAGGGAATGAGCAGTTCTTC
TRBJ2-7 | TRBD2 | once | TRBV6-1 | CASSAQRTSGRAGVYEQYF | TGTGCCAGCAGTGCGCAACGGACTAGCGGGAGGGCCGGTGTCTACGAGCAGTACTTC
TRBJ1-2 | . | . | TRBV28 | CASSLDTGQPGYGYTF | TGTGCCAGCAGTTTAGACACAGGACAGCCCGGTTATGGCTACACCTTC
TRBJ2-3 | . | . | TRBV6-4 | CASSDSGADTQYF | TGTGCCAGCAGTGACTCGGGAGCAGATACGCAGTATTTT
TRBJ2-5 | TRBD2 | . | TRBV6-5 | CASSYGTSGGSTQYF | TGTGCCAGCAGTTACGGGACTAGCGGGGGGTCGACACAGTACTTC
TRBJ1-5 | . | . | TRBV7-9 | CASSQPGSNQPQHF | TGTGCCAGCAGCCAACCCGGGTCCAATCAGCCCCAGCATTTT
TRBJ2-7 | . | . | TRBV5-1 | CASSLVLWGRDEQYF | TGCGCCAGCAGCTTGGTTTTGTGGGGGCGAGACGAGCAGTACTTC
TRBJ2-3 | TRBD2 | once | TRBV27 | CASSLGTTFSTQYF | TGTGCCAGCAGTCTCGGGACTACTTTTAGTACGCAGTATTTT
TRBJ2-1 | TRBD2 | . | TRBV9 | CASSSSEMIAGVGQFF | TGTGCCAGCAGCAGTTCTGAGATGATAGCGGGGGTAGGGCAGTTCTTC
TRBJ1-5 | . | . | TRBV10-3 | CAISDPVNNQPQHF | TGTGCCATCAGTGATCCAGTTAACAATCAGCCCCAGCATTTT
TRBJ1-2 | . | few | TRBV6-8 | CASSYATGGAKGYTF | TGTGCCAGCAGTTACGCGACGGGTGGGGCTAAGGGCTACACCTTC
TRBJ2-1 | . | . | TRBV9 | CASSVALRGFYNEQFF | TGTGCCAGCAGCGTGGCCCTACGGGGGTTTTACAATGAGCAGTTCTTC
TRBJ1-1 | TRBD1 | . | TRBV6-1 | CASREGTGGARTEAFF | TGTGCCAGCAGAGAAGGCACAGGGGGCGCCCGCACTGAAGCTTTCTTT
TRBJ2-7 | TRBD1 | . | TRBV4-1 | CASSPDPRGWGYEQYF | TGCGCCAGCAGCCCCGACCCCAGGGGGTGGGGGTACGAGCAGTACTTC
TRBJ2-1 | . | . | TRBV7-6 | CASSFTGQYNEQFF | TGTGCCAGCAGCTTTACGGGTCAATACAATGAGCAGTTCTTC
TRBJ1-2 | TRBD1 | . | TRBV5-6 | CASSLGGQGLNGYTF | TGTGCCAGCAGCTTGGGGGGACAGGGTTTGAATGGCTACACCTTC
TRBJ1-1 | . | . | TRBV27 | CASGPGANTEAFF | TGTGCCAGTGGGCCGGGAGCGAACACTGAAGCTTTCTTT
TRBJ2-1 | . | . | TRBV9 | CASSVGASSYNEQFF | TGTGCCAGCAGCGTAGGGGCTAGCAGCTACAATGAGCAGTTCTTC
TRBJ1-1 | . | . | TRBV6-6 | CASGLTGAEDTEAFF | TGTGCCAGCGGCTTGACAGGAGCGGAGGACACTGAAGCTTTCTTT
TRBJ2-7 | . | . | TRBV7-6 | CASSPPTSGGNSYEQYF | TGTGCCAGCAGCCCACCAACCTCCGGAGGTAACTCCTACGAGCAGTACTTC
TRBJ2-3 | . | . | TRBV28 | CASSPLDFGSTDTQYF | TGTGCCAGCAGTCCCTTAGATTTCGGTAGCACAGATACGCAGTATTTT
TRBJ1-2 | TRBD1 | . | TRBV9 | CASSVARTGEYGYTF | TGTGCCAGCAGCGTAGCTAGGACAGGGGAATATGGCTACACCTTC
TRBJ2-1 | TRBD1 | . | TRBV19 | CATETGGSSNEQFF | TGTGCCACCGAGACAGGGGGCTCTTCGAATGAGCAGTTCTTC
TRBJ1-5 | TRBD1 | . | TRBV28 | CASIRQGANSNQPQHF | TGTGCCAGCATAAGACAGGGGGCGAATAGCAATCAGCCCCAGCATTTT
TRBJ2-2 | . | . | TRBV4-3 | CASSQDLTGELFF | TGCGCCAGCAGCCAAGATTTAACCGGGGAGCTGTTTTTT
TRBJ2-7 | TRBD1 | . | TRBV6-5 | CASSYTGGTYEQYF | TGTGCCAGCAGTTACACAGGGGGGACCTACGAGCAGTACTTC
TRBJ2-7 | TRBD1 | . | TRBV5-8 | CASSLRTGPYEQYF | TGTGCCAGCAGCTTGAGGACAGGCCCCTACGAGCAGTACTTC
TRBJ1-3 | . | . | TRBV9 | CASSVRGDTIYF | TGTGCCAGCAGCGTACGGGGGGACACCATATATTTT
TRBJ1-5 | . | . | TRBV7-6 | CASSPRVGTQGNQPQHF | TGTGCCAGCAGCCCCCGGGTTGGCACCCAAGGTAATCAGCCCCAGCATTTT
TRBJ1-1 | TRBD1 | . | TRBV29-1 | CSVEGSGGGYTEAFF | TGCAGCGTTGAGGGGTCAGGGGGCGGGTACACTGAAGCTTTCTTT
TRBJ1-4 | . | . | TRBV6-1 | CASSEQELDEKLFF | TGTGCCAGCAGCGAACAGGAATTGGATGAAAAACTGTTTTTT
TRBJ2-1 | TRBD1 | . | TRBV27 | CASSLNRGSYNEQFF | TGTGCCAGCAGTTTAAACAGGGGCTCCTACAATGAGCAGTTCTTC
TRBJ2-3 | TRBD2 | . | TRBV27 | CASSLASGTDTQYF | TGTGCCAGCAGTTTGGCTAGCGGTACAGATACGCAGTATTTT
TRBJ2-1 | TRBD1 | . | TRBV7-3 | CASSRMSPFRTGEENEQFF | TGTGCCAGCAGCCGGATGTCCCCATTTAGGACAGGTGAAGAAAATGAGCAGTTCTTC
TRBJ2-7 | TRBD1 | . | TRBV9 | CASSFPGTGSYEQYF | TGTGCCAGCAGCTTTCCCGGGACAGGGTCCTACGAGCAGTACTTC
TRBJ1-4 | . | . | TRBV13 | CASSSRGTVDEKLFF | TGTGCCAGCAGCTCAAGGGGGACCGTTGACGAAAAACTGTTTTTT